The next 26 T cell receptor beta chains were all read from a single sample in a study of T-cell reconstitution after alpha-beta-depleted transplantation in children. The authors prepared the TCRbeta library with unique molecular identifiers. TCRdb used MiXCR to reprocess the PCR reads, holding one entry per CDR3 protein. Of approximately 1,000,000 distinct CDR3 sequences listed, about 29% are singletons. The starting material was PBMCs, mostly from graft donor cells, obtained 360 days after TCRalphabeta/CD19-depleted stem cell transplant. These TCRs come from a boy under two years old who had a stem cell transplant for SCID, so the T cells may come from the graft donor.

The chain uses TRBV6-1 and TRBJ1-3, with D unresolved. The V and J ends lost 7 bases and 3 bases respectively, with 13 bases between them. The germline CDR1 and CDR2 sequences are MNHNS and SASEGT. CDR3 length equals 14 residues. CDR3 in amino acids: CASIPTERGNTIYF. CDR3 nucleotides: TGTGCCAGCATTCCCACAGAACGTGGAAACACCATATATTTT.

This clonotype was detected a few times. The V call is TRBV4-3, the J call TRBJ2-1, with 8 bases fitting TRBD2. The CDR3 runs 16 residues. The germline V gene has CDR1 LGHNA and CDR2 YSLEER. With V trimmed by 1 base and J by 3 bases, 5 bases remained unmatched. CDR3 protein: CASSQGPGLVYNEQFF. DNA for the CDR3: TGCGCCAGCAGCCAAGGTCCGGGACTAGTCTACAATGAGCAGTTCTTC.

The rearrangement links TRBV6-5 to TRBJ1-3; TRBD1 might be the D (6 bases). The CDR3 length is 17 residues. V shed 2 bases and J shed 4 bases, with 18 bases lying between them. Per the germline V gene, CDR1 is MNHEY and CDR2 is SVGAGI. The DNA for the CDR3 is TGTGCCAGCAGTTACGGGGGTTACAGGGTCTCCGGAAACACCATATATTTT. Protein: CASSYGGYRVSGNTIYF.

This clonotype has a handful of counts. The V gene is TRBV7-3, the J gene TRBJ2-3; TRBD1 or TRBD2 may be the D gene (6 bases each). Germline V gene sequence: CDR1 SGHTA, CDR2 FQGTGA. The CDR3 length is 15 residues. The V end was cut by 4 bases, the J end by 1 base, with 12 bases between. The DNA for the CDR3 is TGTGCCAGCAGCTCACAGGGAGGTGGCACAGATACGCAGTATTTT. Its translation is CASSSQGGGTDTQYF.

This clonotype was counted only a few times. J is TRBJ2-3 and V is TRBV25-1; no clear D gene. The CDR3 consists of 13 residues. From germline, CDR1 is MGHDK and CDR2 SYGVNS. The V end was cut by 3 bases, the J end by 1 base, with 5 bases between. The CDR3 DNA reads as TGTGCCAGCAGTGACGGAGGCACAGATACGCAGTATTTT. Its translation is CASSDGGTDTQYF.

This clonotype was picked up a small number of times. The chain links TRBV7-6 to TRBJ2-3; no clear D gene. Deletions cut 0 bases from V and 0 bases from J, with 7 bases between. From germline, CDR1 is SGHVS and CDR2 FNYEAQ. CDR3 length: 15 residues. The CDR3 protein is CASSLAWRSTDTQYF. Here the CDR3 DNA reads TGTGCCAGCAGCTTAGCCTGGCGGAGCACAGATACGCAGTATTTT.

This clonotype showed up just a few times. V is TRBV7-6 and J is TRBJ2-3; 7 bases align to TRBD2. This CDR3 has 14 amino acids. Germline CDR1 SGHVS, CDR2 FNYEAQ. After removal of 3 bases from V and 9 bases from J, the junction contained 9 bases not matched to a gene. Here the CDR3 reads CASSFYPERGTQYF. The CDR3 nucleotides read TGTGCCAGCAGCTTTTATCCGGAGCGGGGCACGCAGTATTTT.

This clonotype has more than one count but fewer than ten. The chain's CDR3 is CPKTSRKGYTF. The CDR3 DNA reads as TGCCCCAAGACAAGCCGGAAGGGCTACACCTTC. The J gene is TRBJ1-2, the V gene TRBV20-1; D remains ambiguous. Germline CDR1 reads DFQATT; CDR2 reads SNEGSKA (reference sequence). This CDR3 is built from 11 residues.

V and J are TRBV29-1 and TRBJ2-7; D not certain. CDR3 size: 13 residues. With 0 bases removed from V and 4 bases from J, the gap between germline ends came to 10 bases. Germline assignment: CDR1 SQVTM and CDR2 ANQGSEA. The CDR3 nucleotides read TGCAGCGTTGAAGACCGAATTAATTACGAGCAGTACTTC. Translated, it gives CSVEDRINYEQYF.

This sequence joins TRBV7-6 and TRBJ2-2; D is unclear. The germline CDR1 and CDR2 sequences are SGHVS and FNYEAQ. The CDR3 sequence is 15 residues long. Deletions cut 5 bases from V and 0 bases from J, with 10 bases between. DNA of the CDR3: TGTGCCAGCAGCCCGGTTCAGACGAACACCGGGGAGCTGTTTTTT. Its protein is CASSPVQTNTGELFF.

This clonotype was seen a handful of times. The chain combines TRBV9 with TRBJ2-3; the D gene is possibly TRBD2 (5 bases). The ends were cut back, 0 bases at V and 3 bases at J, with 11 bases in the middle. The CDR3 runs 15 residues. Germline V gives CDR1 SGDLS, CDR2 YYNGEE. Here the CDR3 reads CASSVESGSTDTQYF. CDR3 coding DNA: TGTGCCAGCAGCGTAGAGTCGGGGTCTACAGATACGCAGTATTTT.

The chain links TRBV10-3 to TRBJ2-3; maybe TRBD2 (6 bases). Germline-derived CDR1 and CDR2 are ENHRY and SYGVKD. The length of the CDR3 is 17 residues. V gave up 2 bases and J gave up 6 bases, with 21 bases separating them. The CDR3 loop is CAISEKVGLLAEDTQYF. The CDR3 DNA follows: TGTGCCATCAGTGAGAAGGTGGGGTTGTTAGCGGAGGATACGCAGTATTTT.

This chain uses TRBV20-1 with TRBJ1-2; no definite D call. Germline V lookup: CDR1 DFQATT, CDR2 SNEGSKA (reference sequence). With 5 bases removed from V and 7 bases from J, the gap between germline ends came to 11 bases. CDR3 length: 11 amino acids. DNA of the CDR3: TGCAGTGCTGGAAGGATGGTTGGCTACACCTTC. This gives the protein CSAGRMVGYTF.

This clonotype turned up a few times. The CDR3 loop reads CSAKRHMNTEAFF. CDR3 DNA: TGCAGTGCTAAACGACACATGAACACTGAAGCTTTCTTT. The genes are TRBV20-1 and TRBJ1-1; D uncertain. In germline, CDR1 is DFQATT, CDR2 SNEGSKA (reference sequence). This CDR3 contains 13 residues. V was pared by 4 bases and J by 0 bases, with 9 bases between.

For the CDR3, the DNA is TGTGCCAGCAGCCCCAGGGGGCAGGGTGAAAAACTGTTTTTT. Encoded protein: CASSPRGQGEKLFF. The J gene is TRBJ1-4, the V gene TRBV16; 8 bases are a match to TRBD1. After removal of 4 bases from V and 7 bases from J, the junction contained 5 bases not matched to a gene. CDR3 length: 14 residues. The germline V gene has CDR1 KGHSY and CDR2 FQNENV.

This sequence joins TRBV5-1 and TRBJ2-3; D unresolved. This CDR3 spans 14 amino acids. Trimming removed 2 bases at V and 2 bases at J, with 9 bases between. Germline assignment: CDR1 SGHRS and CDR2 YFSETQ. The CDR3 nucleotides are TGCGCCAGCAGCTTAAAGGGTTTCACAGATACGCAGTATTTT. This translates into CASSLKGFTDTQYF.

V usage is TRBV13 and J usage is TRBJ2-5, with TRBD1 as a possible D gene (5 bases). Germline loops: CDR1 PRHDT, CDR2 FYEKMQ (reference sequence). This CDR3 is 16 amino acids long. The V end was cut by 3 bases, the J end by 0 bases, with 14 bases between. Written as DNA, the CDR3 is TGTGCCAGCAGCTTTGTTGGGGCACCCAACCAAGAGACCCAGTACTTC. It is translated as CASSFVGAPNQETQYF.

This chain joins TRBV20-1 and TRBJ2-7, with 13 positions matching TRBD2. This CDR3 has 13 residues. Germline V gene data show CDR1 as DFQATT and CDR2 as SNEGSKA (reference sequence). The V gene end was trimmed by 6 bases and the J gene end by 7 bases; junction bases not matched to a gene: 6. CDR3 bases: TGCAGTGCACTAGCGGGGGGGCCGCGTGAGCAGTACTTC. Its translation is CSALAGGPREQYF.

The chain combines TRBV7-6 with TRBJ2-5, with D uncertain. Trimming shortened V by 1 base and J by 5 bases, and 17 bases separated the two germline ends. Germline loops: CDR1 SGHVS, CDR2 FNYEAQ. This CDR3 is 16 amino acids long. The CDR3 DNA sequence: TGTGCCAGCAGCTTAGAGGCCCCGGTTCCCAGGGAGACCCAGTACTTC. The encoded protein is CASSLEAPVPRETQYF.

This chain connects TRBV25-1 to TRBJ1-1; TRBD1 matches at 7 bases. The trim removed 3 bases at V and 1 base at J, leaving 5 bases unmatched. This CDR3 contains 15 residues. CDR1 is MGHDK and CDR2 is SYGVNS in the germline V gene. The CDR3 region is CASSDLGTANTEAFF. In DNA, the CDR3 is TGTGCCAGCAGTGATCTGGGGACAGCGAACACTGAAGCTTTCTTT.

The table lists this clonotype with a few counts. The J gene is TRBJ2-5, the V gene TRBV20-1, with 10 bases matching TRBD2. V trimming: 7 bases; J trimming: 4 bases; junction bases outside the gene matches: 3. Germline values: CDR1 DFQATT, CDR2 SNEGSKA (reference sequence). The CDR3 consists of 12 residues. The CDR3 sequence is CSELAGRETQYF. The CDR3 DNA is TGCAGTGAACTAGCGGGGCGAGAGACCCAGTACTTC.

This clonotype has more than one count but fewer than ten. The rearrangement uses TRBV20-1 and TRBJ2-7; TRBD2 matches 9 bases. This CDR3 comprises 15 residues. The V gene end was trimmed by 3 bases and the J gene end by 2 bases; junction bases not matched to a gene: 8. Looked up from germline, CDR1 is DFQATT and CDR2 is SNEGSKA (reference sequence). The CDR3 bases are TGCAGTGCTAGGGTCCCTAGCGGGGCGACCTACGAGCAGTACTTC. This gives the protein CSARVPSGATYEQYF.

V and J are TRBV2 and TRBJ1-4; D call uncertain. Germline V gives CDR1 SNHLY, CDR2 FYNNEI. V lost 1 base and J lost 0, with 9 bases in between. CDR3 size: 16 residues. CDR3 residues: CASSEGAPATNEKLFF. CDR3 in DNA: TGTGCCAGCAGTGAAGGGGCTCCAGCAACTAATGAAAAACTGTTTTTT.

This rearrangement joins TRBV4-1 to TRBJ2-7; D is unresolved. The germline V and J ends were trimmed by 4 bases and 9 bases, with 10 bases remaining between them. Per germline, CDR1 MGHRA and CDR2 YSYEKL. The CDR3 has 11 residues. CDR3 in amino acids: CASSPHAGQYF. The CDR3 DNA reads TGCGCCAGCAGCCCGCACGCCGGGCAGTACTTC.

The rearrangement uses TRBV20-1 and TRBJ2-3; D remains unclear. CDR1 is DFQATT, CDR2 SNEGSKA, per germline (reference sequence). The CDR3 contains 14 residues. Trimming removed 6 bases from V and 1 base from J, with 14 bases in between. CDR3 protein: CSARASLGTDTQYF. In nucleotides, the CDR3 is TGCAGTGCGCGAGCCTCCTTGGGCACAGATACGCAGTATTTT.

This sequence joins TRBV10-3 and TRBJ2-3; D assignment may be TRBD1 or TRBD2 (5 bases each). The V end was cut by 4 bases, the J end by 2 bases, with 10 bases between. Germline V CDR1 and CDR2: ENHRY, SYGVKD. This CDR3 contains 14 residues. The CDR3 coding sequence is TGTGCCATCAGTGTCGGGGCCTACACAGATACGCAGTATTTT. Its protein is CAISVGAYTDTQYF.